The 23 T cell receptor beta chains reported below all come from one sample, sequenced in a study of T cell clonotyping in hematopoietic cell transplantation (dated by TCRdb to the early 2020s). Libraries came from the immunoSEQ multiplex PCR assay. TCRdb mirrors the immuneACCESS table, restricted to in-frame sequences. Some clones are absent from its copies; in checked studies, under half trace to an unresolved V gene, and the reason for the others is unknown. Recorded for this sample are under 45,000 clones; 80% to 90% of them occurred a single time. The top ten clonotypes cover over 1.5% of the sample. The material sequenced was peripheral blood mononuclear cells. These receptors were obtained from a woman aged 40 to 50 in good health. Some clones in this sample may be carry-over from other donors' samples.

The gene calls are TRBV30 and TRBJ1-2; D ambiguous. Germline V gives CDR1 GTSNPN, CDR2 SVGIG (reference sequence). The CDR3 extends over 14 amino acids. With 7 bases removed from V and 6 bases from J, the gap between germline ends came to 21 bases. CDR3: CASKATVWTHGYTF. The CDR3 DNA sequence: TGTGCCTCCAAGGCCACAGTGTGGACCCATGGCTACACCTTC. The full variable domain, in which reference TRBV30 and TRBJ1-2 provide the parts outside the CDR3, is SQTIHQWPATLVQPVGSPLSLECTVEGTSNPNLYWYRQAAGRGLQLLFYSVGIGQISSEVPQNLSASRPQDRQFILSSKKLLLSDSGFYLCASKATVWTHGYTFGSGTRLTVV.

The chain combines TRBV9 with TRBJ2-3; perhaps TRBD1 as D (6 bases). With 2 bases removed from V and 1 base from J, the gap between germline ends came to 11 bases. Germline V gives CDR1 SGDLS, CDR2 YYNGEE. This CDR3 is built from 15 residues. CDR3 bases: TGTGCCAGCAGCGTCACAGGGTCGGGCACAGATACGCAGTATTTT. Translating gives CASSVTGSGTDTQYF.

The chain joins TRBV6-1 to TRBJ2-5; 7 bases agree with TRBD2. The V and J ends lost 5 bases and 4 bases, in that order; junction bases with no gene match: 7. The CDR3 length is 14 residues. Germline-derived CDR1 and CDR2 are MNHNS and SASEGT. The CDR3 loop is CASSFTREGETQYF. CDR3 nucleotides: TGTGCCAGCAGTTTTACTAGGGAGGGAGAGACCCAGTACTTC.

The CDR3: CASSYSRPYNEQFF. Written as DNA, the CDR3 is TGTGCCAGCAGTTACTCTCGACCCTACAATGAGCAGTTCTTC. The gene calls are TRBV6-5 and TRBJ2-1; no firm D call. The CDR3 extends over 14 amino acids. The V gene's germline CDR1 is MNHEY and CDR2 SVGAGI. V was cut by 0 bases and J by 2 bases, with 5 bases left in between.

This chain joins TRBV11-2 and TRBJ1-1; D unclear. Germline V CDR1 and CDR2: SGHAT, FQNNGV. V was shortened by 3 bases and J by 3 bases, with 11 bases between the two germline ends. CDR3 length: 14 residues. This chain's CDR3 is CASSFGVPHTEAFF. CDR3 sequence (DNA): TGTGCCAGCAGCTTCGGCGTACCCCACACTGAAGCTTTCTTT.

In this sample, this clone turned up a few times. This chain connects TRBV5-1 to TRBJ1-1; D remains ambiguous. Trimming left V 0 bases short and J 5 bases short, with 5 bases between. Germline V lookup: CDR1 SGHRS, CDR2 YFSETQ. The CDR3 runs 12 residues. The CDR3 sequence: CASSLGTTEAFF. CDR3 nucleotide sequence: TGCGCCAGCAGCTTGGGGACTACTGAAGCTTTCTTT.

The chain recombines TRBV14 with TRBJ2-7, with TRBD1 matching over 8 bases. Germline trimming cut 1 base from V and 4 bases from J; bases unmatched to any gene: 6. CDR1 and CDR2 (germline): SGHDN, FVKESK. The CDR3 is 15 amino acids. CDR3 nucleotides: TGTGCCAGCAGCCAAGCGGGACAGGTCGAATACGAGCAGTACTTC. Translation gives CASSQAGQVEYEQYF.

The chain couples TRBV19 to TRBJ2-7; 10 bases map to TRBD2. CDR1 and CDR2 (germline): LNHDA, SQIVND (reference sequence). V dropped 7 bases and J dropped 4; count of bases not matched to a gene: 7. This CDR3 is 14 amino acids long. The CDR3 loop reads CASMRSGRGYEQYF. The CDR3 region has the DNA TGTGCCAGTATGCGGAGCGGGAGGGGATACGAGCAGTACTTC.

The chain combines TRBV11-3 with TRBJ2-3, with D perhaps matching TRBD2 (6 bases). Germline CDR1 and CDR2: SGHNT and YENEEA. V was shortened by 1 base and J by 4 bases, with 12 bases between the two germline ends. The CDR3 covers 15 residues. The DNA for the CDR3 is TGTGCCAGCAGCTTAGGGGCGGGAATTGCAGATACGCAGTATTTT. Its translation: CASSLGAGIADTQYF.

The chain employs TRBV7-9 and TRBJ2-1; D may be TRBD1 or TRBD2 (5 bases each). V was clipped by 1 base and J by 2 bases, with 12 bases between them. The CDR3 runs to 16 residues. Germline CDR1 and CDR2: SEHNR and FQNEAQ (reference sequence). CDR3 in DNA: TGTGCCAGCAGCTTAGGTGCCGGGACCACCTACAATGAGCAGTTCTTC. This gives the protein CASSLGAGTTYNEQFF.

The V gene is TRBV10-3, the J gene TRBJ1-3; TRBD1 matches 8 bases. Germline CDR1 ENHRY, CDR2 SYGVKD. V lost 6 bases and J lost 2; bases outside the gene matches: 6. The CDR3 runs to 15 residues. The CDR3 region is CAISVDRGTGNTIYF. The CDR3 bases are TGTGCCATCAGCGTAGACAGGGGCACTGGAAACACCATATATTTT.

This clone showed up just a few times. This CDR3 is CASSQDRGDNSYEQYF. CDR3 nucleotides: TGTGCCAGCAGCCAAGATCGGGGGGACAACTCCTACGAGCAGTACTTC. The rearrangement joins TRBV4-2 to TRBJ2-7; a weak D match, TRBD2 (7 bases). This CDR3 region has 16 residues. CDR1 and CDR2 from the germline V gene are LGHNA and YNFKEQ. V lost 0 bases and J lost 0, with 12 bases in between.

Here the CDR3 reads CASRSSRGLQFF. CDR3 in DNA: TGTGCCAGCAGGTCAAGTCGGGGGCTGCAGTTCTTC. The chain joins TRBV6-5 to TRBJ2-1, with D possibly being TRBD1 or TRBD2 (6 bases each). V lost 6 bases and J 12 bases, leaving 15 bases between the germline ends. Germline CDR1 and CDR2: MNHEY and SVGAGI. The CDR3 has 12 amino acids.

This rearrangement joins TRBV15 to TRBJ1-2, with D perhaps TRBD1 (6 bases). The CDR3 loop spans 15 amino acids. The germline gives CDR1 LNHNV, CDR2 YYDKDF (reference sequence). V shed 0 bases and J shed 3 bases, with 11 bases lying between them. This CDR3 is CATSRDLRGDYGYTF. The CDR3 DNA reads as TGTGCCACCAGCAGAGATCTTAGGGGGGACTATGGCTACACCTTC. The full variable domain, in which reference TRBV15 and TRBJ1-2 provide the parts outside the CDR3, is DAMVIQNPRYQVTQFGKPVTLSCSQTLNHNVMYWYQQKSSQAPKLLFHYYDKDFNNEADTPDNFQSRRPNTSFCFLDIRSPGLGDTAMYLCATSRDLRGDYGYTFGSGTRLTVV.

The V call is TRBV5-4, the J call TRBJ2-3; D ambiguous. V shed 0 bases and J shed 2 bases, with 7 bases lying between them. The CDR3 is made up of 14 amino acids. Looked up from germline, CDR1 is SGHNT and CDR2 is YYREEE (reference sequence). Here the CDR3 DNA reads TGTGCCAGCAGCTTGGGAACCTTCACAGATACGCAGTATTTT. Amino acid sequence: CASSLGTFTDTQYF. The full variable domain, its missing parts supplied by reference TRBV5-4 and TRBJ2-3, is ETGVTQSPTHLIKTRGQQVTLRCSSQSGHNTVSWYQQALGQGPQFIFQYYREEENGRGNFPPRFSGLQFPNYSSELNVNALELDDSALYLCASSLGTFTDTQYFGPGTRLTVL.

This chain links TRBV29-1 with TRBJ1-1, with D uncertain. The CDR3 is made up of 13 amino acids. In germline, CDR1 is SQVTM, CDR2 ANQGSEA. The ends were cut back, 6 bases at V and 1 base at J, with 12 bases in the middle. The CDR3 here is CSVAQNRNTEAFF. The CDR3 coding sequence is TGCAGCGTAGCACAGAATAGGAACACTGAAGCTTTCTTT.

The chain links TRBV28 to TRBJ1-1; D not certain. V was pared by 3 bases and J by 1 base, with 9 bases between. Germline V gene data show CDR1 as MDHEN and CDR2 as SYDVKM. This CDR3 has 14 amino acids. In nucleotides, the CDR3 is TGTGCCAGCAGTTTTTTGGACGAGAACACTGAAGCTTTCTTT. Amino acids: CASSFLDENTEAFF.

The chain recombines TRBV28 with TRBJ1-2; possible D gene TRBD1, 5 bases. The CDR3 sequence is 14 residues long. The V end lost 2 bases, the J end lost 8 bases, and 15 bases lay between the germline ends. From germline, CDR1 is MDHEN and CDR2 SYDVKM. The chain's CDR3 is CASSLRGEGWGYTF. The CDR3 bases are TGTGCCAGCAGTTTAAGGGGCGAAGGGTGGGGCTACACCTTC.

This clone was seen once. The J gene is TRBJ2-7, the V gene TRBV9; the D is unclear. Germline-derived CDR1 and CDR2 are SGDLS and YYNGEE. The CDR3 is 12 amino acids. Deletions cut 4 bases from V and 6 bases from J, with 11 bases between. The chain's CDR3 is CASSTSIGEQYF. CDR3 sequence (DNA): TGTGCCAGCAGCACGTCTATTGGCGAGCAGTACTTC. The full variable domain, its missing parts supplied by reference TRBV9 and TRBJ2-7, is DSGVTQTPKHLITATGQRVTLRCSPRSGDLSVYWYQQSLDQGLQFLIQYYNGEERAKGNILERFSAQQFPDLHSELNLSSLELGDSALYFCASSTSIGEQYFGPGTRLTVT.

This chain's CDR3 is CASSPRQGFNYGYTF. DNA for the CDR3: TGTGCCAGCAGTCCCCGACAGGGATTTAACTATGGCTACACCTTC. This chain joins TRBV28 and TRBJ1-2, with TRBD1 matching over 7 bases. Germline V gene sequence: CDR1 MDHEN, CDR2 SYDVKM. CDR3 size: 15 residues. The junction had 7 bases not matched to a gene; V was cut back by 5 bases and J by 1 base.

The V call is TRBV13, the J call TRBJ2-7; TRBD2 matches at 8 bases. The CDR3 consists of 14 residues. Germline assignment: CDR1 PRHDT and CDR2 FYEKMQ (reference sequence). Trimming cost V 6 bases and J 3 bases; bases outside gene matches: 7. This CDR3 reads CASSSRTSFYEQYF. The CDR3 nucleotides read TGTGCCAGCAGTTCCCGGACTAGCTTCTACGAGCAGTACTTC. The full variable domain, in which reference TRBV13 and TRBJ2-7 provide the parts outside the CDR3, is AAGVIQSPRHLIKEKRETATLKCYPIPRHDTVYWYQQGPGQDPQFLISFYEKMQSDKGSIPDRFSAQQFSDYHSELNMSSLELGDSALYFCASSSRTSFYEQYFGPGTRLTVT.

The CDR3 region has the DNA TGTGCCAGCAGTGAAGCTAGCGGCCTTGGTGAGACCCAGTACTTC. Translated: CASSEASGLGETQYF. The rearrangement joins TRBV2 to TRBJ2-5; a possible D gene is TRBD2 (6 bases). Per the germline V gene, CDR1 is SNHLY and CDR2 is FYNNEI. CDR3 size: 15 residues. The V gene lost 0 bases and the J gene lost 5 bases, with 13 bases spanning the gap.

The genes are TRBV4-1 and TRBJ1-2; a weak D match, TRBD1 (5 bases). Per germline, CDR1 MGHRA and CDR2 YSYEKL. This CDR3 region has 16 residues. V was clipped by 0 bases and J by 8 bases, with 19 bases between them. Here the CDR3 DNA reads TGCGCCAGCAGCCAAGATGTTAAGACAGCCTTTAGAGGCTACACCTTC. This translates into CASSQDVKTAFRGYTF.